This TCR beta chain is from a study of CD8 T cells in ankylosing spondylitis. Findings and caveats of the study: It was reported that disease-linked clones were significantly enriched in matched ankylosing spondylitis synovial fluid. Seemingly characteristic of ankylosing spondylitis blood was a TCR beta motif consisting of eight highly homologous variants.

Germline lookup yields CDR1 SGHRS and CDR2 YFSETQ. V was trimmed by 4 bases and J by 0 bases, leaving 12 bases between them. This CDR3 region has 15 residues. This clonotype was recorded a few times. The target antigen is unknown. Libraries of TCR beta came from quantitative 5'-RACE with molecular barcodes. TCRdb re-derived calls from the 5' RACE reads in MiXCR, one entry per CDR3 protein. The sample lists 90,000 to 120,000 distinct CDR3 sequences; around 24% were seen once. The sample comprised synovial fluid, either unsorted or a sorted T cell fraction (not recorded which). The TCR sequence derives from a male donor with ankylosing spondylitis. The chain combines TRBV5-1 with TRBJ2-3; tentative D call: TRBD2 (6 bases). The CDR3 DNA is TGCGCCAGCAGCGACGGGGGATCTAGCACAGATACGCAGTATTTT. The encoded protein is CASSDGGSSTDTQYF. Full variable domain (remainder filled in from reference TRBV5-1 and TRBJ2-3): KAGVTQTPRYLIKTRGQQVTLSCSPISGHRSVSWYQQTPGQGLQFLFEYFSETQRNKGNFPGRFSGRQFSNSRSEMNVSTLELGDSALYLCASSDGGSSTDTQYFGPGTRLTVL.